These T cell receptor beta chains were read from a single sample in a study of CD8+ T cells in alopecia areata. Data came from immunoSEQ multiplex PCR; TCRdb stores just in-frame clones and leaves some out. The sample records some 95,000 clones, 44% being singletons. The sample consisted of CD8+ T cells sorted from blood, taken at week 24, from a patient treated with tofacitinib. The source is a human donor with alopecia areata. Each CDR3 is given with its conserved first and last residue. A D gene is named only where the DNA matches it firmly. Size is stated for part of the rows, as once, few or many counts, or as a class when the clone is expanded.

>TRBJ2-1|-|TRBV30|-
CAWSASVNEQFF
TGTGCCTGGAGTGCTAGCGTTAATGAGCAGTTCTTC
>TRBJ2-1|TRBD2|TRBV4-1|-
CASSPNAGGSYNEQFF
TGCGCCAGCAGCCCAAACGCGGGAGGCTCCTACAATGAGCAGTTCTTC
>TRBJ1-1|-|TRBV5-1|-
CASSQPPGTEAFF
TGCGCCAGCAGCCAACCTCCGGGGACTGAAGCTTTCTTT
>TRBJ2-5|-|TRBV27|-
CASSLRRLQETQYF
TGTGCCAGCAGTCTAAGGCGGCTCCAAGAGACCCAGTACTTC
>TRBJ2-2|TRBD2|TRBV6-1|-
CASRAGGNTGELFF
TGTGCCAGCAGAGCGGGAGGGAACACCGGGGAGCTGTTTTTT
>TRBJ2-1|-|TRBV6-1|-
CASSEIGSYNEQFF
TGTGCCAGCAGTGAAATAGGTAGCTACAATGAGCAGTTCTTC
>TRBJ1-5|-|TRBV30|few
CAWSVRGNQPQHF
TGTGCCTGGAGTGTCAGGGGAAATCAGCCCCAGCATTTT
>TRBJ2-7|-|TRBV7-9|-
CASSSPLAQYF
TGTGCCAGCAGCTCTCCCCTCGCGCAGTACTTC
>TRBJ2-7|TRBD1|TRBV7-9|-
CASSLVGGSSYEQYF
TGTGCCAGCAGCTTAGTAGGGGGCAGCTCCTACGAGCAGTACTTC
>TRBJ2-1|TRBD1|TRBV7-9|few
CASSSGQQINNEQFF
TGTGCCAGCAGCTCGGGACAGCAGATTAACAATGAGCAGTTCTTC
>TRBJ2-7|-|TRBV2|many
CASSDFSSSYEQYF
TGTGCCAGCAGTGATTTCTCCTCCTCCTACGAGCAGTACTTC
>TRBJ1-1|TRBD1|TRBV19|-
CASYQGAMNTEAFF
TGTGCCAGTTACCAGGGGGCTATGAACACTGAAGCTTTCTTT